The 29 T cell receptor beta chains below all came from one sample that was sequenced in a study of blood T cell repertoires in COVID-19. The assay was immunoSEQ multiplex PCR, and TCRdb's table has in-frame clones only and misses some. The sample contains tens of thousands of clones, about three quarters of which appear only once. Sequencing input: peripheral blood. The receptors were sampled from a man in his 60s with acute or convalescent COVID-19.

The table lists this clone with a few counts. This CDR3 is also generated by other DNA sequences in the sample. The V gene is TRBV5-1, the J gene TRBJ1-2, with 10 bases fitting TRBD1. J gave up 0 bases and V 3 bases, and 8 bases lay outside the gene matches. Germline CDR1 is SGHRS and CDR2 is YFSETQ. CDR3 length: 17 residues. For the CDR3, the DNA is TGCGCCAGCAGCTCGATTGGACAGGGGGGCTCTAACTATGGCTACACCTTC. Translating gives CASSSIGQGGSNYGYTF.

V is TRBV10-3 and J is TRBJ2-3; 11 bases map to TRBD2. V was pared by 0 bases and J by 0 bases, with 2 bases of the junction left unmatched. The germline CDR1 and CDR2 sequences are ENHRY and SYGVKD. The length of the CDR3 is 17 residues. CDR3 protein: CAISESASGGSTDTQYF. The CDR3 DNA follows: TGTGCCATCAGTGAGTCTGCTAGCGGGGGGAGCACAGATACGCAGTATTTT.

This clone was recorded only once. The chain uses TRBV5-5 and TRBJ1-3; D is uncertain. Germline V CDR1 and CDR2: SGHKS, YYEKEE (reference sequence). The CDR3 runs to 17 residues. V was shortened by 4 bases and J by 6 bases, with 23 bases between the two germline ends. CDR3 in DNA: TGTGCCAGCAGCCCCCGGAATAAGACACATACCTTAAACACCATATATTTT. As protein: CASSPRNKTHTLNTIYF.

CDR3 protein: CASSSSTVSNTEAFF. The CDR3, as DNA: TGCGCCAGCAGCTCCTCAACAGTCTCCAACACTGAAGCTTTCTTT. This sequence joins TRBV5-1 and TRBJ1-1; no clear D. Germline CDR1 is SGHRS and CDR2 is YFSETQ. CDR3 length: 15 amino acids. Trimming removed 3 bases from V and 2 bases from J, with 14 bases in between.

The chain combines TRBV2 with TRBJ2-5; TRBD2 matches at 7 bases. This CDR3 is 15 amino acids long. After removal of 0 bases from V and 2 bases from J, the junction contained 3 bases not matched to a gene. Germline CDR1 SNHLY, CDR2 FYNNEI. CDR3 in amino acids: CASSEALASQETQYF. The CDR3 region has the DNA TGTGCCAGCAGTGAAGCACTAGCGTCGCAAGAGACCCAGTACTTC.

This chain uses TRBV6-5 with TRBJ2-1, with 14 nucleotides matching TRBD2. Per germline, CDR1 MNHEY and CDR2 SVGAGI. V shed 6 bases, J shed 10 bases, and the junction held 2 bases outside the gene matches. The CDR3 contains 13 residues. The CDR3 region is CASRGLAGEEQFF. CDR3 in DNA: TGTGCCAGCAGGGGACTAGCGGGAGAAGAGCAGTTCTTC.

This sequence joins TRBV10-3 and TRBJ2-7; 9 bases map to TRBD1. The CDR3 loop spans 12 amino acids. CDR1 is ENHRY and CDR2 is SYGVKD in the germline V gene. The CDR3 DNA is TGTGCTTCGGGAACAGGGGGCAAGGAGCAGTACTTC. Translated, it gives CASGTGGKEQYF.

This sequence joins TRBV4-3 and TRBJ2-5, with 10 nucleotides matching TRBD1. The CDR3 sequence is 16 residues long. Trimming cost V 6 bases and J 4 bases; bases outside gene matches: 11. Germline values: CDR1 LGHNA, CDR2 YSLEER. For the CDR3, the DNA is TGCGCCAGCAGTCTCCTCCGGGACAGGGGATCAGAGACCCAGTACTTC. This gives the protein CASSLLRDRGSETQYF.

This chain links TRBV4-1 with TRBJ2-7; D perhaps matches TRBD1 (5 bases). V lost 0 bases and J 2 bases, leaving 17 bases between the germline ends. The CDR3 runs to 17 residues. Per the germline V gene, CDR1 is MGHRA and CDR2 is YSYEKL. The DNA for the CDR3 is TGCGCCAGCAGCCAAGATAGGTTGCAGGGCCCAACCTACGAGCAGTACTTC. Protein sequence: CASSQDRLQGPTYEQYF.

The chain links TRBV5-1 to TRBJ1-2; D perhaps matches TRBD1 (6 bases). V was shortened by 2 bases and J by 2 bases, with 10 bases between the two germline ends. Germline values: CDR1 SGHRS, CDR2 YFSETQ. The CDR3 has 14 residues. The chain's CDR3 is CASSFGQGNYGYTF. The DNA for the CDR3 is TGCGCCAGCAGCTTTGGGCAGGGGAACTATGGCTACACCTTC.

CDR3 in DNA: TGCGCCAGCAGCCAAGAACTCTATTCAGATACGCAGTATTTT. As protein: CASSQELYSDTQYF. V and J are TRBV4-3 and TRBJ2-3; D is uncertain. Per the germline V gene, CDR1 is LGHNA and CDR2 is YSLEER. The CDR3 runs to 14 residues. The V gene lost 0 bases and the J gene lost 4 bases, with 8 bases spanning the gap.

This clone was detected only a few times. The chain recombines TRBV7-9 with TRBJ2-5, with no clear D. Between the trimmed V and J ends, which lost 0 bases and 3 bases, there was a span of 11 bases. Per the germline V gene, CDR1 is SEHNR and CDR2 is FQNEAQ (reference sequence). The CDR3 has 15 residues. CDR3 nucleotide sequence: TGTGCCAGCAGCTTAGCTCGATTACGGGAAGAGACCCAGTACTTC. It translates to CASSLARLREETQYF. Supplemented by reference TRBV7-9 and TRBJ2-5, the full variable domain reads DTGVSQNPRHKITKRGQNVTFRCDPISEHNRLYWYRQTLGQGPEFLTYFQNEAQLEKSRLLSDRFSAERPKGSFSTLEIQRTEQGDSAMYLCASSLARLREETQYFGPGTRLLVL.

This chain uses TRBV7-2 with TRBJ2-3; no clear D. Per the germline V gene, CDR1 is SGHTA and CDR2 is FQGNSA. Trimming left V 2 bases short and J 6 bases short, with 6 bases between. This CDR3 comprises 12 residues. The CDR3 loop reads CASSLPSDTQYF. The CDR3 coding sequence is TGTGCCAGCAGCTTACCTAGTGATACGCAGTATTTT.

This clone was seen more than once but under ten times. The chain joins TRBV5-1 to TRBJ2-7, with TRBD1 matching over 8 bases. The J segment lost 4 bases and the V segment lost 0 bases, leaving 3 bases of the junction unmatched. The CDR3 has 14 amino acids. Per germline, CDR1 SGHRS and CDR2 YFSETQ. The CDR3 loop reads CASSLDRGSYEQYF. In DNA form, the CDR3 reads TGCGCCAGCAGCTTGGACAGGGGGTCGTACGAGCAGTACTTC.

V gene TRBV7-9 combines with J gene TRBJ2-1; 8 bases agree with TRBD1. The CDR3 sequence is 15 residues long. V dropped 4 bases and J dropped 3; count of bases not matched to a gene: 5. Germline loops: CDR1 SEHNR, CDR2 FQNEAQ (reference sequence). The CDR3 sequence is CASSSAGQGYNEQFF. The DNA for the CDR3 is TGTGCCAGCAGCTCAGCCGGACAGGGCTACAATGAGCAGTTCTTC.

The chain is built from TRBV29-1 and TRBJ2-3; TRBD1 aligns across 7 bases. This CDR3 is built from 12 residues. Germline CDR1 SQVTM, CDR2 ANQGSEA. J gave up 4 bases and V 4 bases, and 2 bases lay outside the gene matches. This CDR3 reads CSVGTGPDTQYF. In DNA, the CDR3 is TGCAGCGTTGGGACAGGACCAGATACGCAGTATTTT.

The chain carries TRBV10-3 and TRBJ2-1; 9 bases align to TRBD2. The trim removed 4 bases at V and 7 bases at J, leaving 8 bases unmatched. This CDR3 is 15 amino acids long. Looked up from germline, CDR1 is ENHRY and CDR2 is SYGVKD. The CDR3 loop reads CAISVIAGEGNEQFF. The CDR3 DNA follows: TGTGCCATCAGTGTTATAGCGGGAGAGGGAAATGAGCAGTTCTTC.

The chain couples TRBV7-2 to TRBJ1-5, with 7 bases fitting TRBD1. V trimming: 5 bases; J trimming: 8 bases; junction bases outside the gene matches: 9. In germline, CDR1 is SGHTA, CDR2 FQGNSA. The CDR3 length is 14 residues. The CDR3 sequence is CASSPGTVYEPQHF. The CDR3 DNA follows: TGTGCCAGCAGCCCCGGGACAGTCTATGAGCCCCAGCATTTT.

This chain connects TRBV9 to TRBJ2-3; maybe TRBD2 (5 bases). Deletions cut 1 base from V and 2 bases from J, with 11 bases between. CDR1 SGDLS and CDR2 YYNGEE come from the germline V gene. The CDR3 extends over 15 amino acids. The chain's CDR3 is CASSVSNGITDTQYF. DNA for the CDR3: TGTGCCAGCAGCGTAAGCAACGGGATCACAGATACGCAGTATTTT.

This chain joins TRBV7-2 and TRBJ2-3, with a possible D match to TRBD1 (6 bases). The CDR3 covers 17 residues. V was clipped by 2 bases and J by 4 bases, with 19 bases between them. Per the germline V gene, CDR1 is SGHTA and CDR2 is FQGNSA. The CDR3 loop reads CASSLKPYRVGADTQYF. CDR3 DNA: TGTGCCAGCAGCTTAAAGCCATACAGGGTTGGTGCAGATACGCAGTATTTT.

This chain connects TRBV12-3 or TRBV12-4 to TRBJ2-5; D call uncertain. V dropped 3 bases and J dropped 2 bases, with 7 bases sitting between them. The CDR3 is 13 residues long. The CDR3 reads CASSFENQETQYF. CDR3 DNA sequence: TGTGCCAGCAGTTTTGAGAATCAAGAGACCCAGTACTTC.

The sample holds one count of this clone. V and J are TRBV10-2 and TRBJ2-1; 16 bases are a match to TRBD2. Germline V gene data show CDR1 as WSHSY and CDR2 as SAAADI. This CDR3 spans 15 amino acids. Germline trimming cut 6 bases from V and 8 bases from J; bases unmatched to any gene: 4. CDR3 coding DNA: TGCGCCAGCAGGCTAGGGACTAGCGGGAGGGATGAGCAGTTCTTC. Amino acids: CASRLGTSGRDEQFF.

The chain links TRBV25-1 to TRBJ2-6; D remains unclear. Trimming shortened V by 4 bases and J by 3 bases, and 10 bases separated the two germline ends. Germline loops: CDR1 MGHDK, CDR2 SYGVNS. This CDR3 has 15 amino acids. As DNA, the CDR3 is TGTGCCAGCAGTGGCGCAGGATTTGGGGCCAACGTCCTGACTTTC. Its translation is CASSGAGFGANVLTF.

V gene TRBV7-6 combines with J gene TRBJ2-2; TRBD2 agrees at 14 bases. There are 17 residues in the CDR3. Germline lookup yields CDR1 SGHVS and CDR2 FNYEAQ. V was clipped by 4 bases and J by 1 base; unmatched bases: 2. CDR3 protein: CASSSGLAGGNTGELFF. In nucleotides, the CDR3 is TGTGCCAGCAGCTCAGGACTAGCGGGAGGGAACACCGGGGAGCTGTTTTTT.

The chain joins TRBV6-5 to TRBJ1-2, with a tentative D call TRBD1 (5 bases). The CDR3 has 13 residues. Per the germline V gene, CDR1 is MNHEY and CDR2 is SVGAGI. Trimming removed 4 bases at V and 4 bases at J, with 10 bases between. CDR3 in amino acids: CASSSGAVYGYTF. CDR3 nucleotides: TGTGCCAGCAGTTCTGGGGCGGTCTATGGCTACACCTTC.

This clone appeared a few times. The V call is TRBV6-4, the J call TRBJ2-2, with D uncertain. The CDR3 has 14 residues. Trimming removed 0 bases from V and 5 bases from J, with 7 bases in between. Germline CDR1 and CDR2: MRHNA and SNTAGT. The CDR3 loop is CASSDSAETGELFF. CDR3 bases: TGTGCCAGCAGTGACTCGGCGGAAACCGGGGAGCTGTTTTTT.

This clone was seen at least ten times. The V and J genes are TRBV4-2 and TRBJ1-1; TRBD1 agrees at 7 bases. Germline V gene sequence: CDR1 LGHNA, CDR2 YNFKEQ. The ends lost 4 bases at V and 1 base at J; junction bases unmatched: 3. The CDR3 covers 14 residues. In DNA, the CDR3 is TGTGCCAGCAGCCGCGGACAGGCGAACACTGAAGCTTTCTTT. Its translation: CASSRGQANTEAFF.

The CDR3 sequence: CASSTRREELFF. The CDR3 DNA follows: TGTGCCAGTAGTACCAGGCGGGAGGAACTGTTTTTT. The chain recombines TRBV19 with TRBJ1-4, with D uncertain. Trimming took off 4 bases at V and 12 bases at J, with 12 bases between the two ends. CDR1 LNHDA and CDR2 SQIVND come from the germline V gene (reference sequence). This CDR3 contains 12 residues.

The V call is TRBV7-8, the J call TRBJ1-2; 7 positions match TRBD1. Germline V gene lookup returns CDR1 SGHVS and CDR2 FQNEAQ. This CDR3 contains 15 residues. The V segment lost 7 bases and the J segment 8 bases; nucleotides outside the gene matches: 16. Written as DNA, the CDR3 is TGTGCCAGCAAGAGAGGGACAGCCGAGGGGGGAGGCTACACCTTC. It yields the protein CASKRGTAEGGGYTF.